The 26 T cell receptor beta chains listed next were all sequenced from one sample in a study of CXCR3-negative and CXCR3-positive naive CD8 T cells. Researchers prepared the TRB cDNA libraries using 5' RACE with UMI labels. No DNA is given; TCRdb re-called the 5' RACE reads and lists each CDR3 protein once. The sample table includes some 25,000 distinct CDR3 sequences. Material for sequencing was naive CXCR3- CD8+ T cells from blood. Subset reported: CD45RO-CCR7+CD27+CD95- naive CD8+ T cells lacking CXCR3 (TNR3-). The source of these receptors is a human donor in good health. Some clones in this sample may be carry-over from other donors' samples.

V and J are TRBV6-4 and TRBJ2-3; the TRBD2 assignment by TCRdb is unverifiable without DNA. Germline CDR1 reads MRHNA; CDR2 reads SNTAGT. The CDR3 loop spans 14 amino acids. The CDR3 spells CASSEDPGADTQYF.

By frequency, this clonotype is medium-sized (0.01 to 0.1%). This rearrangement joins TRBV7-6 to TRBJ1-2; without DNA, the TCRdb call of TRBD1 cannot be checked. The germline V gene has CDR1 SGHVS and CDR2 FNYEAQ. The CDR3 is 16 residues long. This CDR3 reads CASSLVQGRLDYGYTF. Full variable domain (outside the CDR3, taken from reference TRBV7-6 and TRBJ1-2): GAGVSQSPRYKVTKRGQDVALRCDPISGHVSLYWYRQALGQGPEFLTYFNYEAQQDKSGLPNDRFSAERPEGSISTLTIQRTEQRDSAMYRCASSLVQGRLDYGYTFGSGTRLTVV.

The CDR3: CSVTDRSYEQYF. The rearrangement uses TRBV29-1 and TRBJ2-7. The CDR3 length is 12 residues. Germline CDR1 SQVTM, CDR2 ANQGSEA.

The chain joins TRBV6-6 to TRBJ2-2. This CDR3 has 15 amino acids. Germline CDR1 reads MNHNY; CDR2 reads SVGAGI (reference sequence). The CDR3 reads CASSYGETNTGELFF.

The chain carries TRBV29-1 and TRBJ2-5; absent DNA, TCRdb's TRBD1 call cannot be checked. Germline CDR1 SQVTM, CDR2 ANQGSEA. The CDR3 runs 15 residues. CDR3 residues: CSVESQGLTQETQYF.

The chain has TRBV6-5 and TRBJ2-1; the TRBD2 assignment by TCRdb is unverifiable without DNA. CDR1 and CDR2 from the germline V gene are MNHEY and SVGAGI. This CDR3 has 13 residues. The CDR3 loop is CASSFIADNEQFF.

This sequence joins TRBV4-3 and TRBJ1-1; TCRdb calls TRBD1, which cannot be checked without DNA. The V gene's germline CDR1 is LGHNA and CDR2 YSLEER. There are 14 residues in the CDR3. The CDR3 is CASSQDEGGDEAFF.

The J gene is TRBJ2-5, the V gene TRBV20-1; the TRBD2 assignment by TCRdb is unverifiable without DNA. The CDR3 is 16 amino acids. CDR1 DFQATT and CDR2 SNEGSKA come from the germline V gene (reference sequence). CDR3 loop: CSARSGGALVQETQYF.

The CDR3 is CSAPPSGVQLIYEQYF. The V call is TRBV20-1, the J call TRBJ2-7; TCRdb picks TRBD2, but there is no DNA to check that call. Germline loops: CDR1 DFQATT, CDR2 SNEGSKA (reference sequence). The CDR3 totals 16 residues.

This chain connects TRBV20-1 to TRBJ1-1. The CDR3 is 13 amino acids. From germline, CDR1 is DFQATT and CDR2 SNEGSKA (reference sequence). CDR3: CSASKRMNTEAFF.

This chain connects TRBV29-1 to TRBJ1-1. Germline V CDR1 and CDR2: SQVTM, ANQGSEA. The CDR3 loop spans 11 amino acids. CDR3 in amino acids: CSVDREAEAFF.

The V and J genes are TRBV29-1 and TRBJ2-1; TCRdb's assignment of TRBD1 cannot be checked, as there is no DNA. Germline CDR1 is SQVTM and CDR2 is ANQGSEA. The CDR3 loop spans 12 amino acids. Here the CDR3 reads CSVQTQAYEQFF.

This clonotype is medium-sized by frequency. V usage is TRBV6-5 and J usage is TRBJ1-2; TCRdb picks TRBD1, but there is no DNA to check that call. Germline lookup yields CDR1 MNHEY and CDR2 SVGAGI. The CDR3 has 12 residues. The CDR3 reads CASSLTGDGYTF.

The chain uses TRBV7-6 and TRBJ1-2; there is no DNA to check the TCRdb D call of TRBD1. The CDR3 runs to 15 residues. Germline assignment: CDR1 SGHVS and CDR2 FNYEAQ. The CDR3 spells CASSEETGAYYGYTF.

The V and J genes are TRBV5-1 and TRBJ2-7; TCRdb selects TRBD1, and the lack of DNA leaves this call unchecked. Germline lookup yields CDR1 SGHRS and CDR2 YFSETQ. The CDR3 sequence is 13 residues long. The CDR3 protein is CASSFTGGYEQYF.

This chain joins TRBV6-2 or TRBV6-3 and TRBJ2-7; TCRdb's D call of TRBD1 is untestable without DNA. Germline V gene data show CDR1 as MNHEY and CDR2 as SVGEGT. The CDR3 runs 17 residues. The CDR3 reads CASSYNRGGRDSYEQYF.

The chain has TRBV6-1 and TRBJ1-1. Germline V gene sequence: CDR1 MNHNS, CDR2 SASEGT. This CDR3 has 19 amino acids. The CDR3 sequence: CASSEDGGWTVLNNTEAFF.

V gene TRBV10-3 combines with J gene TRBJ2-2; lacking DNA, the TRBD2 call made by TCRdb goes unchecked. The CDR3 is 17 residues long. In germline, CDR1 is ENHRY, CDR2 SYGVKD. CDR3 sequence: CAILPGLAGDNTGELFF.

The chain has TRBV6-5 and TRBJ2-5; TCRdb designates TRBD1, a call that cannot be tested without DNA. The CDR3 runs 16 residues. In germline, CDR1 is MNHEY, CDR2 SVGAGI. The CDR3 is CASSSSDRGREETQYF.

The chain is built from TRBV12-3 or TRBV12-4 and TRBJ2-3; TCRdb returns TRBD2, unconfirmable since there is no DNA. The CDR3 covers 15 residues. This CDR3 reads CASSLVPPTTDTQYF.

The rearrangement uses TRBV7-2 and TRBJ2-3; as DNA is missing, the TRBD2 call by TCRdb cannot be tested. The CDR3 is 18 amino acids. In germline, CDR1 is SGHTA, CDR2 FQGNSA. CDR3 sequence: CASSPSRSAGGLTDTQYF.

The CDR3 region is CASSYGAEQYF. The chain uses TRBV6-6 and TRBJ2-7; TCRdb proposes TRBD1, but this gene call is untestable without DNA. This CDR3 is 11 amino acids long. CDR1 and CDR2 from the germline V gene are MNHNY and SVGAGI (reference sequence).

This rearrangement joins TRBV29-1 to TRBJ2-1; no DNA is available, so the TRBD1 call from TCRdb remains unchecked. CDR3 length equals 16 residues. CDR1 SQVTM and CDR2 ANQGSEA come from the germline V gene. The CDR3 protein is CSVEDQPGQGSNEQFF.

This chain links TRBV29-1 with TRBJ1-1; the D call from TCRdb, TRBD1, cannot be confirmed without DNA. Germline-derived CDR1 and CDR2 are SQVTM and ANQGSEA. This CDR3 has 15 amino acids. The CDR3 region is CSVAGVTGLNTEAFF. The whole variable domain, remainder taken from reference TRBV29-1 and TRBJ1-1, is SAVISQKPSRDICQRGTSLTIQCQVDSQVTMMFWYRQQPGQSLTLIATANQGSEATYESGFVIDKFPISRPNLTFSTLTVSNMSPEDSSIYLCSVAGVTGLNTEAFFGQGTRLTVV.

V gene TRBV14 combines with J gene TRBJ1-2; TCRdb designates TRBD1, a call that cannot be tested without DNA. Germline V gene lookup returns CDR1 SGHDN and CDR2 FVKESK. This CDR3 has 16 amino acids. The CDR3 region is CASRGTGIKWSEGYTF.

The chain recombines TRBV27 with TRBJ2-7. CDR1 and CDR2 from the germline V gene are MNHEY and SMNVEV (reference sequence). The CDR3 totals 13 residues. CDR3 region: CASSFSNSYEQYF.